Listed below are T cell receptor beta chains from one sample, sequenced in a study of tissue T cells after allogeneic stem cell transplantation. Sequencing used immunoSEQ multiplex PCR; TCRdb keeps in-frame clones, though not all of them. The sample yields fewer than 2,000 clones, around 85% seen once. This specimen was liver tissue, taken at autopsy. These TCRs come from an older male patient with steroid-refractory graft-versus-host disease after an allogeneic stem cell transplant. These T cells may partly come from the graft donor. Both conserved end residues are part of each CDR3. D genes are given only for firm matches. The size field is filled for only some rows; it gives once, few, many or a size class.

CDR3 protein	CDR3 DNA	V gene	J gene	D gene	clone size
CASSYTPVTNQPQHF	TGTGCCAGCAGTTACACGCCGGTAACTAATCAGCCCCAGCATTTT	TRBV6-6	TRBJ1-5	.	.
CASSYRGSGANVLTF	TGTGCCAGCAGTTACCGGGGCTCTGGGGCCAACGTCCTGACTTTC	TRBV6-2/TRBV6-3	TRBJ2-6	.	.
CASSLGPLGGELFF	TGCGCCAGCAGCTTGGGCCCCCTAGGCGGGGAGCTGTTTTTT	TRBV5-1	TRBJ2-2	.	.
CATGSARGYTF	TGTGCCACCGGGTCGGCCAGGGGCTACACCTTC	TRBV24-1	TRBJ1-2	.	.
CASSFRSRVLNEQFF	TGTGCCAGCAGCTTCAGGTCGAGGGTCCTTAATGAGCAGTTCTTC	TRBV5-5	TRBJ2-1	.	.
CASSTGGLPNQPQHF	TGTGCCAGTAGTACGGGGGGACTGCCCAATCAGCCCCAGCATTTT	TRBV19	TRBJ1-5	.	.
CASSEQGGEKLFF	TGTGCCAGCAGTGAGCAGGGGGGGGAAAAACTGTTTTTT	TRBV25-1	TRBJ1-4	TRBD1	.
CASSLYTGSNQPQHF	TGTGCCAGCAGCCTCTATACAGGTAGCAATCAGCCCCAGCATTTT	TRBV7-2	TRBJ1-5	.	.
CAISATGELFF	TGTGCCATCAGTGCCACCGGGGAGCTGTTTTTT	TRBV10-3	TRBJ2-2	.	.
CASNPTPGQETQYF	TGCGCCAGCAATCCTACCCCAGGACAAGAGACCCAGTACTTC	TRBV5-1	TRBJ2-5	.	.
CASSQGPGPNYGYTF	TGCGCCAGCAGTCAGGGGCCGGGGCCGAACTATGGCTACACCTTC	TRBV4-3	TRBJ1-2	.	.
CASSGGQGLTQYF	TGCGCCAGCAGCGGGGGGCAGGGTCTGACCCAGTACTTC	TRBV10-2	TRBJ2-5	.	.
CASSTVITYGYTF	TGTGCCAGCAGCACGGTCATTACCTATGGCTACACCTTC	TRBV7-2	TRBJ1-2	.	.
CASDFWDEGSQPQHF	TGCGCCAGCGACTTCTGGGATGAGGGGTCTCAGCCCCAGCATTTT	TRBV23-1	TRBJ1-5	.	.
CASTIFGNNSPLHF	TGTGCCAGCACCATATTTGGAAATAATTCACCCCTCCACTTT	TRBV6-5	TRBJ1-6	.	.
CASSPYQDPRSPLHF	TGTGCCAGCAGCCCGTATCAGGATCCTAGGTCACCCCTCCACTTT	TRBV9	TRBJ1-6	.	once
CASSYVGGAYEQYF	TGTGCCAGCAGTTACGTCGGAGGGGCCTACGAGCAGTACTTC	TRBV6-2/TRBV6-3	TRBJ2-7	.	.
CASSSIPAGANVLTF	TGCGCCAGCAGCTCAATCCCGGCTGGGGCCAACGTCCTGACTTTC	TRBV5-1	TRBJ2-6	.	.
CAISVGNEQFF	TGTGCCATCAGTGTAGGCAATGAGCAGTTCTTC	TRBV10-3	TRBJ2-1	.	.
CASSHLGGQAVTGTEAFF	TGCGCCAGCAGTCATTTGGGCGGACAGGCGGTGACGGGCACTGAAGCTTTCTTT	TRBV23-1	TRBJ1-1	TRBD1	.
CASSDRNTGELFF	TGTGCCAGCAGTGATCGGAACACCGGGGAGCTGTTTTTT	TRBV6-1	TRBJ2-2	.	.
CASSYTDRDYGYTF	TGTGCCAGCAGTTACACCGACAGGGACTATGGCTACACCTTC	TRBV6-2/TRBV6-3	TRBJ1-2	TRBD1	.
CASESLRNTIYF	TGTGCCAGCGAATCACTGCGAAACACCATATATTTT	TRBV28	TRBJ1-3	.	.
CASSESQGGSPLHF	TGTGCCAGCAGTGAGAGTCAGGGGGGTTCACCCCTCCACTTT	TRBV6-1	TRBJ1-6	TRBD1	.
CASSRQGDRQPQHF	TGTGCCAGCAGCAGACAGGGGGATCGTCAGCCCCAGCATTTT	TRBV27	TRBJ1-5	TRBD1	.
CASSSYRDRDYEQYF	TGTGCCAGCAGTTCATACCGGGACAGGGACTACGAGCAGTACTTC	TRBV5-4	TRBJ2-7	TRBD1	once
CATSRGPQEETQYF	TGTGCCACCAGCAGAGGTCCCCAAGAAGAGACCCAGTACTTC	TRBV15	TRBJ2-5	.	.
CASSEAEGSGNTIYF	TGTGCCAGCAGTGAAGCGGAGGGCTCTGGAAACACCATATATTTT	TRBV6-1	TRBJ1-3	.	.
CATSDLGVGGGTDTQYF	TGTGCCACCAGTGATTTAGGAGTGGGCGGGGGAACAGATACGCAGTATTTT	TRBV24-1	TRBJ2-3	TRBD2	once
CATSPAGTGSYEQYF	TGTGCCACCAGCCCCGCCGGGACAGGCTCCTACGAGCAGTACTTC	TRBV15	TRBJ2-7	TRBD1	.
CASSQDRLTGSGNTIYF	TGCGCCAGCAGCCAAGATCGACTGACAGGGAGTGGAAACACCATATATTTT	TRBV4-1	TRBJ1-3	TRBD1	.
CASNREAGNTIYF	TGTGCCAGCAACAGGGAAGCTGGAAACACCATATATTTT	TRBV9	TRBJ1-3	.	.
CASSRGFGTFNEQFF	TGTGCCAGCAGCCGAGGATTTGGGACGTTTAATGAGCAGTTCTTC	TRBV7-9	TRBJ2-1	.	.
CASSFAGTGNTIYF	TGTGCCAGCAGCTTTGCAGGGACTGGAAACACCATATATTTT	TRBV5-5	TRBJ1-3	.	.
CASSQSYGDTGELFF	TGTGCCAGCAGCCAGTCATACGGGGACACCGGGGAGCTGTTTTTT	TRBV4-2	TRBJ2-2	.	.
CASSIGWGRANTEAFF	TGTGCCAGTAGTATAGGATGGGGCAGGGCGAACACTGAAGCTTTCTTT	TRBV19	TRBJ1-1	.	.
CSASPGGPSGANVLTF	TGCAGTGCTAGTCCGGGGGGGCCCTCTGGGGCCAACGTCCTGACTTTC	TRBV20-1	TRBJ2-6	TRBD2	few
CASSLYYEQYF	TGTGCCAGCAGCCTGTACTACGAGCAGTACTTC	TRBV7-2	TRBJ2-7	.	.
CASSPGMNNEQFF	TGTGCTAGCAGCCCCGGGATGAACAATGAGCAGTTCTTC	TRBV7-7	TRBJ2-1	.	.
CASRNEKLFF	TGTGCCAGCAGAAATGAAAAACTGTTTTTT	TRBV28	TRBJ1-4	.	.
CATQKDSSYNEQFF	TGTGCCACCCAAAAGGACAGCTCCTACAATGAGCAGTTCTTC	TRBV19	TRBJ2-1	.	.
CASGVGGTNEKLFF	TGTGCCAGCGGGGTGGGCGGAACTAATGAAAAACTGTTTTTT	TRBV7-9	TRBJ1-4	.	.
CASSESGGDNEQFF	TGCGCCAGCAGTGAGTCGGGGGGCGACAATGAGCAGTTCTTC	TRBV10-1	TRBJ2-1	.	.
CASKMDRGEAFF	TGTGCCAGCAAAATGGACAGGGGGGAAGCTTTCTTT	TRBV6-5	TRBJ1-1	TRBD1	once
CASRWGTGGYTF	TGTGCCAGCAGATGGGGGACGGGCGGCTACACCTTC	TRBV5-6	TRBJ1-2	.	.
CASSFSPHGNQPQHF	TGTGCCAGCAGTTTCAGCCCGCACGGCAATCAGCCCCAGCATTTT	TRBV27	TRBJ1-5	.	.
CASSSDRISTDTQYF	TGTGCCAGCAGCTCGGACAGGATAAGCACAGATACGCAGTATTTT	TRBV5-4	TRBJ2-3	TRBD1	.
CASSDSTSGGDTQYF	TGTGCCAGCAGTGACTCGACTAGCGGGGGGGATACGCAGTATTTT	TRBV6-4	TRBJ2-3	TRBD2	.
CASSWGTSSYEQYF	TGTGCCAGCAGCTGGGGGACATCCTCCTACGAGCAGTACTTC	TRBV5-4	TRBJ2-7	.	few
CASSSYYEQYF	TGTGCCAGCAGCTCTTACTACGAGCAGTACTTC	TRBV7-2	TRBJ2-7	.	few
CASSRGTGNTEAFF	TGTGCCAGCAGCCGGGGGACGGGGAACACTGAAGCTTTCTTT	TRBV7-9	TRBJ1-1	.	.